This T cell receptor (beta chain) was observed in a study of shared clonotypes between healthy human individuals. Germline loops: CDR1 SGHRS, CDR2 YFSETQ. The CDR3 spans 15 residues. After removal of 4 bases from V and 0 bases from J, the junction contained 3 bases not matched to a gene. Naive CD8 cells were CD45RO-negative, positively selected for CCR7, excluding terminally differentiated effector memory CD45RA+ cells. The assay was immunoSEQ multiplex PCR, and TCRdb's table has in-frame clones only and misses some. The repertoire has around 560,000 clones, roughly 96% of them found once; the top ten carry approximately 0.11%.

Sequenced input: naive CD8+ T cells sorted from blood. The sequence came from a woman aged 25 to 45 in good health. The rearrangement links TRBV5-1 to TRBJ1-1; 10 bases are shared with TRBD1. The CDR3 nucleotides read TGCGCCAGCAGCCCGGGACAGGGGATGAACACTGAAGCTTTCTTT. It is translated as CASSPGQGMNTEAFF. Using reference TRBV5-1 and TRBJ1-1 for the parts outside the CDR3, the full variable domain is KAGVTQTPRYLIKTRGQQVTLSCSPISGHRSVSWYQQTPGQGLQFLFEYFSETQRNKGNFPGRFSGRQFSNSRSEMNVSTLELGDSALYLCASSPGQGMNTEAFFGQGTRLTVV.